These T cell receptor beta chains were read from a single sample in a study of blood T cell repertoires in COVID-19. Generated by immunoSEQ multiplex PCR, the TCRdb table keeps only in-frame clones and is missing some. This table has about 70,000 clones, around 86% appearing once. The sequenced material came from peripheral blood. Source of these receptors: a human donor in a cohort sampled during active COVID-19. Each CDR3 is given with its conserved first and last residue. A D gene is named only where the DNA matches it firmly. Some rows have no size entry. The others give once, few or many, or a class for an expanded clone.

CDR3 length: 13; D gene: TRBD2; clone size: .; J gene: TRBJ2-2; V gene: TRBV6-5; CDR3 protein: CASGRGVSGELFF; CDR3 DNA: TGTGCCAGCGGGCGGGGGGTATCCGGGGAGCTGTTTTTT
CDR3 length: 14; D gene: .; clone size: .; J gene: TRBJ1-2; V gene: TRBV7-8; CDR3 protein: CASSLAGQGYGYTF; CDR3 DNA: TGTGCCAGCAGCTTAGCGGGGCAGGGCTATGGCTACACCTTC
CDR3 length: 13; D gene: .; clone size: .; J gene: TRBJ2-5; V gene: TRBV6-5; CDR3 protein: CASSSGVEETQYF; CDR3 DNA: TGTGCCAGCAGTTCAGGGGTTGAGGAGACCCAGTACTTC
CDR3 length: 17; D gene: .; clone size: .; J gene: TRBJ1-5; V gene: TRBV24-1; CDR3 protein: CATSDLRADSRNQPQHF; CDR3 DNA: TGTGCCACCAGTGATTTGCGGGCGGACAGCCGTAATCAGCCCCAGCATTTT
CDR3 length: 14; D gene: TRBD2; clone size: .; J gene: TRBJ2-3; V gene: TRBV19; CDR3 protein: CASSIVDPAGGLYF; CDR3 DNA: TGTGCCAGTAGTATAGTCGACCCAGCGGGGGGACTGTATTTT
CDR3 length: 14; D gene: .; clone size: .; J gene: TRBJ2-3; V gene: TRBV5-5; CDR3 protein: CASSLQGMSDTQYF; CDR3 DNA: TGTGCCAGCAGCCTCCAGGGAATGTCCGATACGCAGTATTTT
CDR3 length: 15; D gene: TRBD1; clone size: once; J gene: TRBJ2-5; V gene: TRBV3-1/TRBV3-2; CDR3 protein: CASSQVTRGQETQYF; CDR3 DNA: TGTGCCAGCAGCCAAGTTACCAGGGGGCAAGAGACCCAGTACTTC
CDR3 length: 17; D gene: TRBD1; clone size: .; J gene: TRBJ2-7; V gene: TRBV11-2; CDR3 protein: CASSFTTGTGSTTEQYF; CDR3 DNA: TGTGCCAGCAGCTTCACGACGGGGACAGGGTCTACTACGGAGCAGTACTTC
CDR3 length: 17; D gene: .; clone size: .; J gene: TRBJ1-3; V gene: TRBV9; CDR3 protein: CASSAGPPDFSGNTIYF; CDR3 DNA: TGTGCCAGCAGCGCCGGTCCCCCGGACTTCTCTGGAAACACCATATATTTT
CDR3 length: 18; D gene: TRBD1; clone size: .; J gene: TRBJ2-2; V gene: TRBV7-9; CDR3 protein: CASSLGRGTGTVTGELFF; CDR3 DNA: TGTGCCAGCAGCTTAGGCCGGGGGACAGGGACGGTCACCGGGGAGCTGTTTTTT
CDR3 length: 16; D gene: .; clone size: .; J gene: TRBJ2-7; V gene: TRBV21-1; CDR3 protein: CASSKCARGESYEQYF; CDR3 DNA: TGTGCCAGCAGCAAATGTGCTCGAGGTGAGTCCTACGAGCAGTACTTC
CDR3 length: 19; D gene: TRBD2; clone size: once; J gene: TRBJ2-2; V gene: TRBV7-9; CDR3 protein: CASSRPLSSGGAVTGELFF; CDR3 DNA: TGTGCCAGCAGCCGACCGCTTTCTAGCGGGGGGGCGGTAACCGGGGAGCTGTTTTTT
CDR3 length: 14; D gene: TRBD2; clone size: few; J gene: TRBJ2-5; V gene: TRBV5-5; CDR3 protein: CASSLLGRAETQYF; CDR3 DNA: TGTGCCAGCAGCTTGCTGGGGAGGGCCGAGACCCAGTACTTC
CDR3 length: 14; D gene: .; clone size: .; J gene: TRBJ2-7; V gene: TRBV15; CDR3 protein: CATSRDRRGYEQYF; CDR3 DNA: TGTGCCACCAGCAGAGATCGCCGGGGGTACGAGCAGTACTTC
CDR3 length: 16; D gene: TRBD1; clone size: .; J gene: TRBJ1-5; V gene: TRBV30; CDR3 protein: CAWMGNHGQGNQPQHF; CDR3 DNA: TGTGCCTGGATGGGTAATCACGGACAGGGCAATCAGCCCCAGCATTTT
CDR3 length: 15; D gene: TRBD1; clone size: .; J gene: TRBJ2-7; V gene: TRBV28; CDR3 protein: CASRSPGTGSHEQYF; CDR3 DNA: TGTGCCAGCAGGTCCCCAGGGACAGGGTCCCACGAGCAGTACTTC
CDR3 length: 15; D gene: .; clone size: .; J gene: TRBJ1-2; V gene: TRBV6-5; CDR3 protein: CASSYSRVANYGYTF; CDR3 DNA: TGTGCCAGCAGTTACTCGAGAGTGGCTAACTATGGCTACACCTTC
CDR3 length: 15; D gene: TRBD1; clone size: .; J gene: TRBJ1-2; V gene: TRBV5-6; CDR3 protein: CASRSRQGMGYGYTF; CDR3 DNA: TGTGCCAGCAGGTCCCGACAGGGAATGGGTTATGGCTACACCTTC
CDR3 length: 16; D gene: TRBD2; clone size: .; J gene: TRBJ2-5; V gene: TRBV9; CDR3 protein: CASSMGLAGAPRAQYF; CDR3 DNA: TGTGCCAGCAGCATGGGACTAGCGGGGGCGCCTAGGGCCCAGTACTTC
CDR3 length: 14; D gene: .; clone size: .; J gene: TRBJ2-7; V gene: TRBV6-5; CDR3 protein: CASRLTRQYYEQYF; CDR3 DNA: TGTGCCAGCAGGCTGACACGACAGTACTACGAGCAGTACTTC
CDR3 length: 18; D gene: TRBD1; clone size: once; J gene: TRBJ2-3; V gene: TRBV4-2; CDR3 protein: CASSQGRYTGGAADTQYF; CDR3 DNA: TGTGCCAGCAGCCAAGGAAGATATACAGGGGGCGCCGCAGATACGCAGTATTTT
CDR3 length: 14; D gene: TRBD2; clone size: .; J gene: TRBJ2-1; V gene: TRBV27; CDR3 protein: CASSSPGLAVEQFF; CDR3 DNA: TGTGCCAGCAGTTCCCCAGGACTAGCGGTGGAGCAGTTCTTC
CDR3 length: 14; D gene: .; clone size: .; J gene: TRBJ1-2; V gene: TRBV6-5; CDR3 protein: CASRADGTNYGYTF; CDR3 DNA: TGTGCCAGCAGAGCGGACGGAACTAACTATGGCTACACCTTC
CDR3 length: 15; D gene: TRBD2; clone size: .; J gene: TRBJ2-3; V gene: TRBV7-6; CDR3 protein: CASSPSGGETDTQYF; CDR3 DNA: TGTGCCAGCAGCCCATCGGGGGGGGAAACAGATACGCAGTATTTT
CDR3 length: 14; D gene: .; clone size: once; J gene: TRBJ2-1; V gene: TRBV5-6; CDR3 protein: CASSFTWQANEQFF; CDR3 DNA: TGTGCCAGCAGCTTTACGTGGCAGGCCAATGAGCAGTTCTTC
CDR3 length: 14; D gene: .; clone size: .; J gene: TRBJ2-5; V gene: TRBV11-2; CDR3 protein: CASSQEQGAETQYF; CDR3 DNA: TGTGCCAGCAGCCAAGAACAGGGTGCTGAGACCCAGTACTTC
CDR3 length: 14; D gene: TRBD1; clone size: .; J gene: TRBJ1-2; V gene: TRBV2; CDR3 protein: CASSEAGTEYGYTF; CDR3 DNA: TGTGCCAGCAGTGAAGCGGGGACAGAATATGGCTACACCTTC
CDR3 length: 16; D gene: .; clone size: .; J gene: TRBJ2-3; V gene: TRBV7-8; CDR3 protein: CASRGGLGYGTDTQYF; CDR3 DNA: TGTGCCAGCAGGGGGGGATTGGGGTACGGCACAGATACGCAGTATTTT
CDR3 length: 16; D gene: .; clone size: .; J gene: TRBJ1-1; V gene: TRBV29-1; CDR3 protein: CSVETPGSQTYTEAFF; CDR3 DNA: TGCAGCGTTGAAACCCCCGGGTCCCAAACTTACACTGAAGCTTTCTTT
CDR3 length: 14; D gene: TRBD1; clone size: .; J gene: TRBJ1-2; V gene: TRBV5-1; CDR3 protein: CASATDRVDYGYTF; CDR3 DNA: TGCGCCAGCGCCACTGACAGGGTGGACTATGGCTACACCTTC
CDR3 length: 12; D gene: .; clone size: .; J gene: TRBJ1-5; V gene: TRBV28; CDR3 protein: CASSFGGQPQHF; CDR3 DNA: TGTGCCAGCAGTTTTGGGGGCCAGCCCCAGCATTTT
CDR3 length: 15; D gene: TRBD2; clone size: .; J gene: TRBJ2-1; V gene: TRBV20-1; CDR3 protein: CSASRGDRSYNEQFF; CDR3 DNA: TGCAGTGCTAGTCGGGGGGACCGCTCCTACAATGAGCAGTTCTTC
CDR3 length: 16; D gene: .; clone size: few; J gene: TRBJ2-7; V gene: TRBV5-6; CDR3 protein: CASSLAMAGAAYEQYF; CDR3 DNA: TGTGCCAGCAGCTTGGCCATGGCAGGGGCAGCCTACGAGCAGTACTTC
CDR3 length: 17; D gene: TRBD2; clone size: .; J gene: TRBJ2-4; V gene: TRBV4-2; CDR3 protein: CASSQDFGGAAKNIQYF; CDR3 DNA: TGTGCCAGCAGCCAAGATTTCGGGGGGGCAGCCAAAAACATTCAGTACTTC
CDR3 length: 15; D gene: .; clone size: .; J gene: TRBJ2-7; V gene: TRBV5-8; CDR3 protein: CAREVPRPGPYEQYF; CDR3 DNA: TGTGCCAGAGAAGTCCCCCGTCCAGGGCCCTACGAGCAGTACTTC
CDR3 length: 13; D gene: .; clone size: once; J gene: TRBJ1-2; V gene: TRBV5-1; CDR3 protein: CASSPEPGSGYTF; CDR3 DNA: TGCGCCAGCAGCCCTGAACCAGGGTCTGGCTACACCTTC
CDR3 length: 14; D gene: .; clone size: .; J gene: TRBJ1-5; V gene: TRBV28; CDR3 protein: CASSGDIVLQPQHF; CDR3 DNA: TGTGCCAGCAGTGGGGACATCGTACTCCAGCCCCAGCATTTT
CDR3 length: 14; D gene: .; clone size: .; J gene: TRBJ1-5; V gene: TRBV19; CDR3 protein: CASSDRSGNQPQHF; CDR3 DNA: TGTGCCAGTAGCGACAGGTCGGGCAATCAGCCCCAGCATTTT
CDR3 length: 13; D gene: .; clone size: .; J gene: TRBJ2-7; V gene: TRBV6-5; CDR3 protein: CASSTTLARKQYF; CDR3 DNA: TGTGCCAGCAGTACAACGCTAGCTCGGAAGCAGTACTTC
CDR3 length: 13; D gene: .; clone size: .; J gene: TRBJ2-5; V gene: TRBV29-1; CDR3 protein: CSEAGSLQETQYF; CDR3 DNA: TGCAGCGAGGCGGGGAGTTTACAAGAGACCCAGTACTTC
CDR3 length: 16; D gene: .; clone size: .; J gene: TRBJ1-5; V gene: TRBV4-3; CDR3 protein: CASSQDNGYSNQPQHF; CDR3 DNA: TGCGCCAGCAGCCAGGATAACGGGTATAGCAATCAGCCCCAGCATTTT
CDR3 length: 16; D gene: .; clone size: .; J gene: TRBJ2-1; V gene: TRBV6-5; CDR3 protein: CASSYSGGLPYNEQFF; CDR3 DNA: TGTGCCAGCAGTTACTCGGGGGGATTACCCTACAATGAGCAGTTCTTC
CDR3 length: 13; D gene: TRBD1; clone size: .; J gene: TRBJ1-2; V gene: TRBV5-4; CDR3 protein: CASSPAKGARYTF; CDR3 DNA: TGTGCCAGCAGCCCGGCTAAGGGGGCGCGCTACACCTTC
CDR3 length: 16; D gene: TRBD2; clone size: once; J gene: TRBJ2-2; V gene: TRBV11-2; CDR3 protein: CASSLFGRGDPGELFF; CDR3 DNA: TGTGCCAGCAGCTTATTTGGGCGGGGGGACCCAGGGGAGCTGTTTTTT
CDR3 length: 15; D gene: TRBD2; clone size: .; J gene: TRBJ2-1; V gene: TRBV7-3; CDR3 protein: CASSRALAGVNEQFF; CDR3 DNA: TGTGCCAGCAGCCGCGCTCTAGCGGGCGTGAATGAGCAGTTCTTC